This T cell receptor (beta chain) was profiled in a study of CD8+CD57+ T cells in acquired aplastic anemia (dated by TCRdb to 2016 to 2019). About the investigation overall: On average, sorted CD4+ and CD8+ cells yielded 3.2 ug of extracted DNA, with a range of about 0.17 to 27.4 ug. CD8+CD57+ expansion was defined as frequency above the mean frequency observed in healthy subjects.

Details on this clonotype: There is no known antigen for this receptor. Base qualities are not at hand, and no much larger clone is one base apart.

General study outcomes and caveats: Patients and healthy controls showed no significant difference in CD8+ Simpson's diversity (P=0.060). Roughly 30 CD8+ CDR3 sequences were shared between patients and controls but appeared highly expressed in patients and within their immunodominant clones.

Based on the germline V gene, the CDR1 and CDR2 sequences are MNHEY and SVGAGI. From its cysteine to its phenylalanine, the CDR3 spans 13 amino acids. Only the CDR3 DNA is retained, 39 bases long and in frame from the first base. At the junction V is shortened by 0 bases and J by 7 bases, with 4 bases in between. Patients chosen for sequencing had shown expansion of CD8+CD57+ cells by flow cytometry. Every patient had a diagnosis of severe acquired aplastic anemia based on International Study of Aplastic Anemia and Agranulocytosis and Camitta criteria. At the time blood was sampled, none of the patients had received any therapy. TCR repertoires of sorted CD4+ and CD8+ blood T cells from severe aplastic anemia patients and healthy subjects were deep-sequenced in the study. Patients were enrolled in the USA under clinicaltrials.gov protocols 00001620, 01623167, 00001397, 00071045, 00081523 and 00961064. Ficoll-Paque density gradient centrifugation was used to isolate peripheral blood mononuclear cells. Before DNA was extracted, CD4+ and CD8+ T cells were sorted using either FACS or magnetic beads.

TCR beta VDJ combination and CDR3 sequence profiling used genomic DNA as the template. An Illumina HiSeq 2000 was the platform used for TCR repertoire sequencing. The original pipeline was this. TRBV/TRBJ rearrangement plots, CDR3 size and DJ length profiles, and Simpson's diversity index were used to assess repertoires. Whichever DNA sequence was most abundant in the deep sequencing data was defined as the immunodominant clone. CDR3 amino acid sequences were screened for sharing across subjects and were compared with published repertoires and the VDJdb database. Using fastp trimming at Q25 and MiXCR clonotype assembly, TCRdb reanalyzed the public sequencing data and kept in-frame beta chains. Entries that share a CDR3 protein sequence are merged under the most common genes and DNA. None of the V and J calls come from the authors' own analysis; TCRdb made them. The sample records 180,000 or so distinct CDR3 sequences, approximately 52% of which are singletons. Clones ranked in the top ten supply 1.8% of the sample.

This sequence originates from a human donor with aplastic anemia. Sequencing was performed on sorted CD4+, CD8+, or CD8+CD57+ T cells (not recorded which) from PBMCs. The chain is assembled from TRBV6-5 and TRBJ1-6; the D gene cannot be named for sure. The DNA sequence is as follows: TGTGCCAGCAGTTACTCAGAGAATTCACCCCTCCACTTT. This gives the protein CASSYSENSPLHF.